This T cell receptor beta chain was documented in a study of beta chain features in type 1 diabetes. Study information: The study found patients and healthy donors alike in age, gender and cell yields.

The entirety of the isolated RNA underwent reverse transcription, so expressed TCRB transcripts were sequenced. The protocol was immunoSEQ multiplex PCR, while the TCRdb copy is restricted to in-frame clones and leaves out a portion. The sample records fewer than 550,000 clones, over 9.5% being singletons. Sort purity for all populations was recorded as exceeding 98%. The study's findings and limits: Shortening that was moderate but significant affected the TCRB CDR3s of Type 1 diabetes patients in all four CD4+ subsets.

On this clone itself: As yet, its antigen is unknown.

This TCR derives from a woman between 18 and 30 years old in good health. Sequences were obtained from naive CD4+ T cells from blood.

This CDR3 is CASSLGVGKETQYF. The CDR3 DNA reads as TGTGCCAGCAGCTTAGGTGTAGGGAAAGAGACCCAGTACTTC. The J gene is TRBJ2-5, the V gene TRBV7-9; D is ambiguous. Germline CDR1 SEHNR, CDR2 FQNEAQ (reference sequence). V lost 1 base to trimming and J lost 3 bases, with 9 bases between them. The CDR3 has 14 amino acids.